This T cell receptor beta chain was captured in a study of T cells in Graves' hyperthyroidism and ophthalmopathy. Regions amplified from RNA transcripts were the TCR beta CDR3 regions. The HTBI primer set served for first-round RT-PCR of the TCR CDR3. One entry per CDR3 protein results from TCRdb running MiXCR on the multiplex PCR reads. The sample contains over 400,000 distinct CDR3 sequences, over 12% of which appear only once. The CDR3 length is 15 residues. Germline assignment: CDR1 SGHRS and CDR2 YFSETQ. Trimming shortened V by 1 base and J by 0 bases, and 11 bases separated the two germline ends. This clonotype was seen repeatedly, ten times or more.

The sample taken for sequencing was blood. The V call is TRBV5-1, the J call TRBJ2-7; D perhaps matches TRBD1 (6 bases). The receptor was isolated from a man between 18 and 29 years old with Graves' ophthalmopathy. This CDR3 is CASSLKGTSSYEQYF. Here the CDR3 DNA reads TGCGCCAGCAGCTTGAAGGGGACAAGCTCCTACGAGCAGTACTTC.